This T cell receptor beta chain comes out of a study of T cell changes during pregnancy in multiple sclerosis (dated by TCRdb to 2018 to 2020). For context, the study as a whole: The study examined how the T cell repertoire changed over the course of pregnancy in women with multiple sclerosis.

The library was generated by the immunoSEQ multiplex PCR assay. TCRdb limited this immuneACCESS table to in-frame rearrangements with V and J called. A share of clones is missing; checked studies link under half to unresolved V genes, and the rest is unexplained. A total of 60,000 to 85,000 clones appear in this sample, 91% of them only once. The ten largest clonotypes hold about 2% of the sample. With respect to this clone: It lacks a known antigen. Qualities for individual bases were not recorded, and no much larger clone is one base off.

The cysteine opens and the phenylalanine closes a CDR3 of 18 amino acids. Only CDR3 DNA is held: 54 bases, read in frame from base 1. Via the germline V gene (reference sequence), CDR1 is MNHEY and CDR2 SMNVEV. Trimming takes 5 bases off V and 2 bases off J; junction bases not matched to a gene: 13. The TCR comes from a female donor with multiple sclerosis, enrolled in a pregnancy study. The chain is assembled from TRBV27 and TRBJ2-3; a stretch of 10 junction bases matches TRBD2. This sample comprised peripheral blood, obtained in the first trimester of pregnancy. The DNA sequence is given as TGTGCCAGCAGTATCCGCCTGATACTAGCGGGAAACACAGATACGCAGTATTTT. This encodes CASSIRLILAGNTDTQYF.